The 8 T cell receptor beta chains below were found in one sample sequenced in a study of metastatic and nonmetastatic thyroid tumors. Among the patients, none had received any treatment before thyroid surgery. TCRdb re-called clones via MiXCR from the PCR reads. Among several thousand clones, 20% to 25% were seen once, and the ten largest hold around 17%. Input material: adjacent normal tissue. These receptors were obtained from a female donor with papillary thyroid cancer or a benign thyroid nodule (not recorded which). Some clones in this sample may be carry-over from other donors' samples.

This clone ranks as medium-sized (0.01 to 0.1%). The V call is TRBV11-3, the J call TRBJ1-5; no firm D call. V was cut by 4 bases and J by 4 bases, with 11 bases left in between. Germline CDR1 and CDR2: SGHNT and YENEEA. CDR3 length equals 14 residues. The CDR3 DNA reads TGTGCCAGCAGCTCCTGTGAAAGGAATCAGCCCCAGCATTTT. Translated: CASSSCERNQPQHF.

The table lists this clone with a few counts. The CDR3 protein is CAGRTGINQPQHF. Written as DNA, the CDR3 is TGTGCCGGAAGGACAGGGATTAATCAGCCCCAGCATTTT. The chain combines TRBV28 with TRBJ1-5; TRBD1 matches 8 bases. The CDR3 is 13 residues long. The V and J ends lost 11 bases and 4 bases, in that order; junction bases with no gene match: 7. Germline lookup yields CDR1 MDHEN and CDR2 SYDVKM.

This rearrangement joins TRBV7-9 to TRBJ2-2; D is possibly TRBD2 (5 bases). In germline, CDR1 is SEHNR, CDR2 FQNEAQ (reference sequence). This CDR3 comprises 15 residues. V was cut by 8 bases and J by 9 bases, with 22 bases left in between. The chain's CDR3 is CASPVRWWETRELFF. The CDR3 DNA follows: TGTGCCAGCCCCGTGCGGTGGTGGGAGACCCGGGAGCTGTTTTTT.

The genes are TRBV11-2 and TRBJ2-7; D is unclear. V lost 4 bases to trimming and J lost 3 bases, with 22 bases between them. The CDR3 is made up of 17 amino acids. Germline CDR1 is SGHAT and CDR2 is FQNNGV. The CDR3 protein is CASSSRSSSGAYYEQYF. The DNA for the CDR3 is TGTGCCAGCAGCTCCCGGAGCTCGTCGGGTGCCTACTACGAGCAGTACTTC.

By share of the sample, this clone is medium-sized. The J gene is TRBJ2-5, the V gene TRBV2; 8 bases are shared with TRBD1. In germline, CDR1 is SNHLY, CDR2 FYNNEI. The CDR3 is made up of 14 amino acids. V shed 4 bases, J shed 4 bases, and the junction held 5 bases outside the gene matches. The chain's CDR3 is CASSGQGAGETQYF. The CDR3 DNA follows: TGTGCCAGCAGTGGGCAGGGGGCAGGAGAGACCCAGTACTTC.

This clone qualifies as medium-sized. The gene calls are TRBV7-2 and TRBJ1-2, with TRBD1 as a possible D gene (5 bases). This CDR3 contains 13 residues. Germline loops: CDR1 SGHTA, CDR2 FQGNSA. V gave up 2 bases and J gave up 6 bases, with 10 bases separating them. Here the CDR3 DNA reads TGTGCCAGCAGCTTATCCGGGGACCATGGCTACACCTTC. The encoded protein is CASSLSGDHGYTF.

This clone appeared many times. The rearrangement links TRBV7-3 to TRBJ2-2; D is unclear. The CDR3 sequence is 12 residues long. Trimming removed 6 bases at V and 8 bases at J, with 10 bases between. Germline V gene lookup returns CDR1 SGHTA and CDR2 FQGTGA. CDR3 in DNA: TGTGCCAGCAGTTTGCGAGCGGGGGAGCTGTTTTTT. Translation: CASSLRAGELFF.

The chain couples TRBV18 to TRBJ2-2; the D gene is possibly TRBD2 (6 bases). V lost 2 bases, J lost 0 bases, and 10 bases lay in between. The germline gives CDR1 KGHSH, CDR2 LQKENI. The CDR3 is 16 amino acids. The CDR3 region has the DNA TGTGCCAGCTCACCAGGCGCGGGAACGAACACCGGGGAGCTGTTTTTT. Translated: CASSPGAGTNTGELFF.